This is a list of T cell receptor beta chains from one sample in a study of shared clonotypes between healthy human individuals. Some clones are missing from TCRdb's copy, which holds only in-frame ones; the method was immunoSEQ multiplex PCR. Of about 2.4 million clones in the sample, approximately 93% were seen once. Sample: naive CD4+ T cells from PBMCs. Receptors were obtained from a man between 18 and 35 years old in good health. Some clones in this sample may be carry-over from other donors' samples. The CDR3 runs from the conserved cysteine through the conserved F or W. D genes are given only for firm matches. The listing skips clone size in some rows; elsewhere it reads once, few, many or a size class.

clone_size,j_call,v_call,d_call,cdr3_aa,cdr3_nt
NA,TRBJ2-1,TRBV5-1,TRBD2,CASTIAGSGEQFF,TGCGCCAGCACCATAGCGGGATCGGGTGAGCAGTTCTTC
NA,TRBJ2-1,TRBV29-1,NA,CSSSGGAYNEQFF,TGCAGCTCAAGCGGAGGGGCCTACAATGAGCAGTTCTTC
NA,TRBJ2-5,TRBV7-9,TRBD2,CASSLGLAGEPSGETQYF,TGTGCCAGCAGCCTAGGACTAGCGGGAGAGCCGTCGGGAGAGACCCAGTACTTC
NA,TRBJ2-1,TRBV19,TRBD1,CASSRRGTGGSYNEQFF,TGTGCCAGTAGTCGACGAGGGACAGGGGGCTCCTACAATGAGCAGTTCTTC
NA,TRBJ1-1,TRBV7-9,NA,CASSAQNTEAFF,TGTGCCAGCAGCGCTCAGAACACTGAAGCTTTCTTT
NA,TRBJ2-2,TRBV7-9,NA,CASSPSTGVDTGELFF,TGTGCCAGCAGCCCTTCAACGGGAGTCGATACCGGGGAGCTGTTTTTT
few,TRBJ1-2,TRBV29-1,NA,CSVEAGRGYGYTF,TGCAGCGTTGAAGCGGGCAGGGGTTACGGCTACACCTTC
NA,TRBJ2-1,TRBV19,TRBD2,CASRKRAGGGGYNEQFF,TGTGCCAGTAGGAAACGAGCGGGAGGAGGGGGATACAATGAGCAGTTCTTC
NA,TRBJ2-5,TRBV5-1,NA,CASSLAADLETQYF,TGCGCCAGCAGCTTGGCCGCCGATCTGGAGACCCAGTACTTC
once,TRBJ1-2,TRBV28,TRBD1,CASSRDRGGYGYTF,TGTGCCAGCAGCAGGGACAGGGGAGGCTATGGCTACACCTTC
NA,TRBJ2-1,TRBV5-1,TRBD2,CASSRSGGERNEQFF,TGCGCCAGCAGCCGTAGCGGGGGAGAGCGCAATGAGCAGTTCTTC
NA,TRBJ2-1,TRBV6-5,NA,CASSYSGGAGNEQFF,TGTGCCAGCAGTTACTCGGGGGGGGCGGGCAATGAGCAGTTCTTC
NA,TRBJ2-3,TRBV27,NA,CASGPYTQYF,TGTGCCAGCGGACCCTATACGCAGTATTTT
once,TRBJ2-3,TRBV28,TRBD2,CASSLTLAGVTDTQYF,TGTGCCAGCAGTTTGACTCTAGCGGGAGTAACAGATACGCAGTATTTT
NA,TRBJ2-7,TRBV15,TRBD2,CATSRDRASGYEQYF,TGTGCCACCAGCAGAGATAGGGCTAGCGGGTACGAGCAGTACTTC
NA,TRBJ2-1,TRBV4-2,NA,CASSLSRSYNEQFF,TGTGCCAGCAGCCTAAGCCGTTCCTACAATGAGCAGTTCTTC
NA,TRBJ2-7,TRBV19,TRBD1,CASSTAGTAYEQYF,TGTGCCAGTAGTACCGCCGGGACAGCCTACGAGCAGTACTTC
NA,TRBJ2-5,TRBV7-2,NA,CASSLIRLHQETQYF,TGTGCCAGCAGCTTAATCAGGCTTCACCAAGAGACCCAGTACTTC
NA,TRBJ2-7,TRBV5-4,NA,CASSLGREYEQYF,TGTGCCAGCAGCTTGGGCAGAGAGTACGAGCAGTACTTC
few,TRBJ1-1,TRBV28,TRBD1,CASSIPPGTGNTEAFF,TGTGCCAGCAGTATCCCGCCCGGGACAGGGAACACTGAAGCTTTCTTT
NA,TRBJ2-1,TRBV7-6,NA,CASSPRRDINNEQFF,TGTGCCAGCAGCCCCCGAAGGGATATTAACAATGAGCAGTTCTTC
once,TRBJ1-1,TRBV6-5,NA,CASSLDLEAFF,TGTGCCAGCAGCCTAGACCTTGAAGCTTTCTTT
NA,TRBJ1-3,TRBV4-3,NA,CASSQGRYSGNTIYF,TGCGCCAGCAGCCAGGGCCGGTACTCTGGAAACACCATATATTTT
NA,TRBJ2-7,TRBV25-1,NA,CASRGTGEQYF,TGTGCCAGCAGGGGGACGGGCGAGCAGTACTTC
NA,TRBJ2-5,TRBV15,TRBD2,CATSTLAAGQETQYF,TGTGCCACCAGCACCCTAGCGGCCGGCCAAGAGACCCAGTACTTC
NA,TRBJ1-2,TRBV6-1,NA,CASNLGGINYGYTF,TGTGCCAGCAATCTGGGAGGGATAAACTATGGCTACACCTTC
NA,TRBJ2-7,TRBV5-5,NA,CASSPYSREGDHF,TGTGCCAGCAGCCCTTATTCGAGGGAAGGGGATCACTTC
NA,TRBJ2-2,TRBV28,NA,CASSLVIRDLDTGELFF,TGTGCCAGCAGTTTAGTAATCAGGGATCTGGACACCGGGGAGCTGTTTTTT
NA,TRBJ2-7,TRBV10-3,TRBD1,CAISSGTGDAYEQYF,TGTGCCATCAGTTCCGGGACAGGGGACGCCTACGAGCAGTACTTC
NA,TRBJ2-7,TRBV25-1,TRBD1,CASTEGQGAGSEQYF,TGTGCCAGCACGGAGGGGCAGGGGGCGGGAAGCGAGCAGTACTTC
NA,TRBJ2-6,TRBV28,NA,CASSLPKPSGANVLTF,TGTGCCAGCAGTTTACCCAAGCCCTCTGGGGCCAACGTCCTGACTTTC
NA,TRBJ2-7,TRBV5-8,NA,CASSFGLRGEQYF,TGTGCCAGCAGCTTCGGGCTGCGGGGCGAGCAGTACTTC
NA,TRBJ1-3,TRBV30,TRBD1,CAWSVPGQLGNTIYF,TGTGCCTGGAGCGTCCCGGGACAGCTAGGAAACACCATATATTTT
NA,TRBJ2-5,TRBV28,TRBD2,CASESLAGGGETQYF,TGTGCCAGCGAAAGCTTAGCGGGAGGAGGAGAGACCCAGTACTTC
NA,TRBJ2-1,TRBV5-1,TRBD2,CASSLGLAGVDEQFF,TGCGCCAGCAGCTTGGGACTAGCGGGAGTAGATGAGCAGTTCTTC
NA,TRBJ2-6,TRBV5-1,NA,CASSLVSGSGANVLTF,TGCGCCAGCAGCTTGGTGTCGGGCTCTGGGGCCAACGTCCTGACTTTC
NA,TRBJ2-7,TRBV4-1,TRBD1,CASSRDRQGAYEQYF,TGCGCCAGCAGCCGAGACCGACAGGGGGCCTACGAGCAGTACTTC
few,TRBJ2-3,TRBV5-1,TRBD1,CASSLGTGGTDTQYF,TGCGCCAGCAGCTTGGGGACAGGGGGCACAGATACGCAGTATTTT
NA,TRBJ2-2,TRBV2,NA,CASSEDRLAPGELFF,TGTGCCAGCAGTGAAGACCGGCTAGCACCCGGGGAGCTGTTTTTT
NA,TRBJ2-7,TRBV4-1,TRBD2,CASSQLAGVIYEQYF,TGCGCCAGCAGCCAACTAGCGGGGGTGATCTACGAGCAGTACTTC
NA,TRBJ2-5,TRBV11-3,NA,CASSLEGQETQYF,TGTGCCAGCAGCTTAGAGGGTCAAGAGACCCAGTACTTC
NA,TRBJ1-1,TRBV19,NA,CASSAPRTVNTEAFF,TGTGCCAGTAGTGCCCCTAGGACAGTGAACACTGAAGCTTTCTTT
NA,TRBJ2-3,TRBV7-3,TRBD2,CASSLKRLREGTDTQYF,TGTGCCAGCAGCTTAAAAAGGTTGCGGGAGGGCACAGATACGCAGTATTTT
NA,TRBJ2-3,TRBV28,NA,CASGTGTASTDTQYF,TGTGCCAGCGGGACCGGGACGGCGAGCACAGATACGCAGTATTTT
NA,TRBJ2-5,TRBV18,TRBD2,CASSPWTSGSETQYF,TGTGCCAGCTCACCATGGACTAGCGGTTCAGAGACCCAGTACTTC
NA,TRBJ2-3,TRBV11-2,NA,CASSSGSGTDTQYF,TGTGCCAGCAGCTCAGGCAGCGGCACAGATACGCAGTATTTT
NA,TRBJ2-7,TRBV27,TRBD2,CASSLSLGGDLPYEQYF,TGTGCCAGCAGTTTATCCCTGGGAGGGGACCTGCCCTACGAGCAGTACTTC
many,TRBJ2-2,TRBV19,TRBD1,CASSKQTGGNTGELFF,TGTGCCAGTAGTAAACAGACAGGGGGGAACACCGGGGAGCTGTTTTTT